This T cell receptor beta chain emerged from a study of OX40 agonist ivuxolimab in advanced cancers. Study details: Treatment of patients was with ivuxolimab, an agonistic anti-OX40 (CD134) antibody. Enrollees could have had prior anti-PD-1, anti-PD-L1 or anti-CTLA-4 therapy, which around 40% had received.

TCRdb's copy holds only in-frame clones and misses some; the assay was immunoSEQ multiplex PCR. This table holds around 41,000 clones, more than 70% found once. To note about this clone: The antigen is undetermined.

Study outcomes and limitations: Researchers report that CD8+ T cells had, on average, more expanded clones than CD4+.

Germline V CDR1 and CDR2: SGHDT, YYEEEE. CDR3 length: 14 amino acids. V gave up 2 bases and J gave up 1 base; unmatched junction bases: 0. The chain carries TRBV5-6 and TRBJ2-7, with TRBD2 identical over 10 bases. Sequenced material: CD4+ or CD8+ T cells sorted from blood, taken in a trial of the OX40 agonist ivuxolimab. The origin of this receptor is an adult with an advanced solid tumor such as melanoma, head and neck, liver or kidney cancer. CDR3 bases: TGTGCCAGCAGCTTAGCGGGAGGGTCCTACGAGCAGTACTTC. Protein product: CASSLAGGSYEQYF.